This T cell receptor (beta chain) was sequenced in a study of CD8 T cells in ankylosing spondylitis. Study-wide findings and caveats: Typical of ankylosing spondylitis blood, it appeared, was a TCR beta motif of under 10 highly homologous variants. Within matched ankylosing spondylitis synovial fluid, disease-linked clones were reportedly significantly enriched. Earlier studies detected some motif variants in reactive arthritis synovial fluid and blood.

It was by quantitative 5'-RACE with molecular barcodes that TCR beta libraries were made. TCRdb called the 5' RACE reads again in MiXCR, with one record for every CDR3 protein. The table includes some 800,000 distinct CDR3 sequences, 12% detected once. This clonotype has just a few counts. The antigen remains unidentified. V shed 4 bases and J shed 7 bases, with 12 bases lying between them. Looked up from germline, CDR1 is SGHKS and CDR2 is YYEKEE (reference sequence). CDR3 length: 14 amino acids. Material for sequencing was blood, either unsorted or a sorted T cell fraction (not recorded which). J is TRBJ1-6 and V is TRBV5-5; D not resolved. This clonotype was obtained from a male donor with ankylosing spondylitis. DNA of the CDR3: TGTGCCAGCAGCCTGTGGCCCGGCAATTCACCCCTCCACTTT. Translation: CASSLWPGNSPLHF.